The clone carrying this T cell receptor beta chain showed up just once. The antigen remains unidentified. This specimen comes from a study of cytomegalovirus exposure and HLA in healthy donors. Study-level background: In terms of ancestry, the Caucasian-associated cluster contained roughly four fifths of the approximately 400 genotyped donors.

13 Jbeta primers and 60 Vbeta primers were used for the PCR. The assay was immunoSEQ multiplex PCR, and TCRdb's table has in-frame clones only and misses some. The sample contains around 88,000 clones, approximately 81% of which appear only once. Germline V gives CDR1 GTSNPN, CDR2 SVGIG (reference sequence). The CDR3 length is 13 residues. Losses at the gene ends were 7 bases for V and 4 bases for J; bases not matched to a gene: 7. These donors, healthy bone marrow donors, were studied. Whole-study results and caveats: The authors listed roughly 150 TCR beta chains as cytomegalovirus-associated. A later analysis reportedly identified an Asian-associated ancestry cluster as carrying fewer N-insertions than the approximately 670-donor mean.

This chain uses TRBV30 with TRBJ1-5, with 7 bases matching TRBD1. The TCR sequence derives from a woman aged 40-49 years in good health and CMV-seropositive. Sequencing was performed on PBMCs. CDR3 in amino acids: CASSRDRNQPQHF. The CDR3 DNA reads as TGTGCCTCCTCTAGGGACAGAAATCAGCCCCAGCATTTT.